This section outlines one T cell receptor beta chain sequence together with its context. The authors' processing: Reference gene primer amplification gave nucleated cell count estimates. The repertoire was sequenced with immunoSEQ multiplex PCR; TCRdb's copy has only in-frame clones and lacks some. That table gives V, J and clone size, and the DNA gave D and trimming. This sample has 150,000 to 200,000 clones, with roughly 87% found just once. Germline trimming cut 3 bases from V and 2 bases from J; bases unmatched to any gene: 6. This CDR3 comprises 16 residues. The germline gives CDR1 SNHLY, CDR2 FYNNEI. The data belong to a study of blood T cell repertoires in COVID-19. Study as a whole: Donors in the United States, Italy and Spain gave samples during acute or convalescent COVID-19. Nucleic acid was either cDNA or gDNA, and it came from T cells, B-cell-depleted T cells, or PBMCs.

Cohorts were based on clinical histories the participants reported. This sequence was found in a human donor with acute COVID-19. The donor label of this sample is uncertain. Sequencing input: PBMCs or T cells enriched from blood (not recorded which). The J gene is TRBJ2-4, the V gene TRBV2, with 8 positions matching TRBD1. The CDR3 bases are TGTGCCAGCAGTGATGCGGGACAGGTAACCAAAAACATTCAGTACTTC. It codes for CASSDAGQVTKNIQYF.